Each of the 15 T cell receptor beta chains below was sequenced from the same sample in a study of beta chain features in type 1 diabetes. Whole-study results and caveats: Type 1 diabetes patients had TCRB CDR3s that were shorter (moderately but significantly so) in all four CD4+ subsets.

No antigen has been assigned to these receptors. Sequenced material consisted of expressed TCRB transcripts (all of the isolated RNA was reverse transcribed). Sequencing used immunoSEQ multiplex PCR; TCRdb keeps in-frame clones, though not all of them. Found here are 350,000 to 450,000 clones, 10% to 15% of them singletons; the top ten hold about 0.01%. Sequences were obtained from naive CD4+ T cells from blood. All receptors derive from a woman aged 18-29 years with type 1 diabetes.

The sample holds one count of this clone. The chain uses TRBV5-8 and TRBJ1-1; D remains unclear. Germline V gene lookup returns CDR1 SGHTS and CDR2 YDEGEE. CDR3 length equals 15 residues. V shed 1 base and J shed 4 bases, with 14 bases lying between them. The CDR3 is CASSLFRLGGTEAFF. CDR3 nucleotides: TGTGCCAGCAGCTTGTTCAGGTTGGGTGGCACTGAAGCTTTCTTT.

This clone was seen a handful of times. The chain couples TRBV14 to TRBJ2-5; D call uncertain. CDR1 and CDR2 (germline): SGHDN, FVKESK. V was shortened by 2 bases and J by 3 bases, with 4 bases between the two germline ends. The CDR3 totals 12 residues. This CDR3 reads CASSQPEETQYF. CDR3 DNA sequence: TGTGCCAGCAGCCAACCCGAAGAGACCCAGTACTTC.

This clone was seen a handful of times. J is TRBJ1-5 and V is TRBV30, with TRBD1 matching 7 bases. The CDR3 sequence is 13 residues long. Germline assignment: CDR1 GTSNPN and CDR2 SVGIG (reference sequence). J lost 2 bases, V lost 3 bases, and 1 base had no gene match. This CDR3 reads CAWSQGGNQPQHF. The CDR3 nucleotides read TGTGCCTGGAGCCAGGGGGGCAATCAGCCCCAGCATTTT.

The chain carries TRBV15 and TRBJ2-2; perhaps TRBD1 as D (6 bases). Germline V lookup: CDR1 LNHNV, CDR2 YYDKDF (reference sequence). V lost 11 bases, J lost 5 bases, and 18 bases lay in between. The CDR3 sequence is 14 residues long. CDR3 in amino acids: CAVKPGTSTGELFF. The CDR3 DNA is TGTGCCGTAAAACCCGGGACATCTACCGGGGAGCTGTTTTTT.

This clone occurred a few times. The chain is built from TRBV19 and TRBJ1-6, with 9 positions matching TRBD1. CDR3 length: 15 residues. The V gene end was trimmed by 7 bases and the J gene end by 6 bases; junction bases not matched to a gene: 7. Germline CDR1 and CDR2: LNHDA and SQIVND (reference sequence). CDR3 nucleotide sequence: TGTGCCAGTACCGACGGGGACAGGGTTAATTCACCCCTCCACTTT. This translates into CASTDGDRVNSPLHF.

This clone has only a few counts. The gene calls are TRBV7-2 and TRBJ2-1, with 11 bases fitting TRBD2. The junction had 5 bases not matched to a gene; V was cut back by 3 bases and J by 4 bases. Germline loops: CDR1 SGHTA, CDR2 FQGNSA. The CDR3 has 16 residues. This CDR3 is CASSLASGGPYNEQFF. CDR3 DNA sequence: TGTGCCAGCAGCTTGGCTAGCGGGGGGCCTTACAATGAGCAGTTCTTC.

In its sample, this clone was seen a few times. The chain carries TRBV28 and TRBJ2-5; 12 bases fit TRBD2. The trim removed 7 bases at V and 5 bases at J, leaving 5 bases unmatched. The CDR3 spans 14 residues. Germline CDR1 and CDR2: MDHEN and SYDVKM. In DNA form, the CDR3 reads TGTGCCAGCACTCCTAGCGGGGGGGACGAGACCCAGTACTTC. It encodes CASTPSGGDETQYF.

This clone was counted only a few times. The chain couples TRBV2 to TRBJ1-2; D not certain. This CDR3 has 14 amino acids. Germline assignment: CDR1 SNHLY and CDR2 FYNNEI. V was trimmed by 6 bases and J by 0 bases, leaving 11 bases between them. The CDR3 is CASRVREANYGYTF. CDR3 coding DNA: TGTGCCAGCAGGGTTCGAGAAGCTAACTATGGCTACACCTTC.

The chain links TRBV25-1 to TRBJ2-7; TRBD1 aligns across 9 bases. This CDR3 has 12 amino acids. Per the germline V gene, CDR1 is MGHDK and CDR2 is SYGVNS. V was pared by 7 bases and J by 5 bases, with 3 bases of the junction left unmatched. The CDR3 sequence is CASTGTGNEQYF. The CDR3 DNA reads as TGTGCCAGCACCGGGACAGGGAACGAGCAGTACTTC.

This CDR3 is CASSYRTSGTYNEQFF. The CDR3 DNA reads TGCGCCAGCAGCTACCGGACTAGCGGAACTTACAATGAGCAGTTCTTC. The chain employs TRBV5-1 and TRBJ2-1; 10 positions agree with TRBD2. Germline assignment: CDR1 SGHRS and CDR2 YFSETQ. Trimming cost V 3 bases and J 4 bases; bases outside gene matches: 7. The CDR3 has 16 residues.

There are a few counts of this clone. The chain is built from TRBV28 and TRBJ2-1, with TRBD2 matching over 14 bases. Germline loops: CDR1 MDHEN, CDR2 SYDVKM. The CDR3 extends over 15 amino acids. J was trimmed by 9 bases and V by 1 base; bases with no gene match: 2. The CDR3 loop is CASSLSGTSGSEQFF. The CDR3 nucleotides read TGTGCCAGCAGTTTATCCGGGACTAGCGGGAGTGAGCAGTTCTTC.

The chain is built from TRBV6-5 and TRBJ2-7; 10 positions agree with TRBD2. The V segment lost 0 bases and the J segment 2 bases; nucleotides outside the gene matches: 4. The CDR3 consists of 16 residues. Germline loops: CDR1 MNHEY, CDR2 SVGAGI. The CDR3 here is CASSYSAGGLTYEQYF. CDR3 DNA: TGTGCCAGCAGTTACTCAGCGGGAGGGCTAACCTACGAGCAGTACTTC.

This clone turned up a few times. The rearrangement links TRBV2 to TRBJ2-7; 11 nucleotides line up with TRBD1. J gave up 9 bases and V 7 bases, and 11 bases lay outside the gene matches. The germline gives CDR1 SNHLY, CDR2 FYNNEI. The CDR3 sequence is 14 residues long. In DNA, the CDR3 is TGTGCCAGCATCGCGGACAGGGGGCCTTTTACGCAGTACTTC. Amino acids: CASIADRGPFTQYF.

The chain uses TRBV7-9 and TRBJ2-7; D perhaps matches TRBD2 (7 bases). Trimming took 5 bases from V and 3 from J, leaving 17 bases between them. In germline, CDR1 is SEHNR, CDR2 FQNEAQ (reference sequence). CDR3 length: 15 amino acids. The CDR3 protein is CASSRERDTVYEQYF. CDR3 DNA sequence: TGTGCCAGCAGCCGGGAGCGGGACACTGTCTACGAGCAGTACTTC. The variable domain in full, completed from reference TRBV7-9 and TRBJ2-7, reads DTGVSQNPRHKITKRGQNVTFRCDPISEHNRLYWYRQTLGQGPEFLTYFQNEAQLEKSRLLSDRFSAERPKGSFSTLEIQRTEQGDSAMYLCASSRERDTVYEQYFGPGTRLTVT.

The chain links TRBV29-1 to TRBJ1-2; D is uncertain. Per germline, CDR1 SQVTM and CDR2 ANQGSEA. Deletions cut 4 bases from V and 8 bases from J, with 5 bases between. This CDR3 contains 9 residues. As DNA, the CDR3 is TGCAGCGTTGGACTGGGCTACACCTTC. It yields the protein CSVGLGYTF.